This entry lists 29 T cell receptor beta chains sequenced from one sample in a study of Graves' ophthalmopathy and Graves' hyperthyroidism. Amplification of TCR beta CDR3 regions used RNA transcripts. Amplification began with first-round RT-PCR using HTBI primers, then second-round multiplex PCR was performed. Each CDR3 protein is one row after TCRdb ran MiXCR on the multiplex PCR reads. The repertoire holds about 700,000 distinct CDR3 sequences, with roughly 40% as singletons. Specimen: peripheral blood. These receptors were obtained from an adult man with Graves' ophthalmopathy.

Ten or more counts support this clonotype. The chain is built from TRBV2 and TRBJ1-1; D remains unclear. Germline lookup yields CDR1 SNHLY and CDR2 FYNNEI. This CDR3 spans 10 amino acids. V was shortened by 6 bases and J by 11 bases, with 10 bases between the two germline ends. The CDR3 sequence is CASRLTVAFF. CDR3 in DNA: TGTGCCAGCAGGCTTACAGTGGCTTTCTTT.

In this sample, this clonotype turned up many times. This rearrangement joins TRBV29-1 to TRBJ1-2; D may be TRBD1 (5 bases). This CDR3 is built from 14 residues. The V gene lost 4 bases and the J gene lost 7 bases, with 19 bases spanning the gap. Per germline, CDR1 SQVTM and CDR2 ANQGSEA. The CDR3 nucleotides read TGCAGCGTTGCGGGAGGGACTGGCCATCTTGGCTACACCTTC. Amino acid sequence: CSVAGGTGHLGYTF.

There are a few counts of this clonotype. The genes are TRBV3-1 and TRBJ2-5, with D uncertain. V gave up 4 bases and J gave up 0 bases, with 12 bases separating them. This CDR3 is 15 amino acids long. Germline V lookup: CDR1 LGHDT, CDR2 YNNKEL (reference sequence). In nucleotides, the CDR3 is TGTGCCAGCAGCCCCACTCCAGCGTACCAAGAGACCCAGTACTTC. Protein: CASSPTPAYQETQYF.

This clonotype was detected a few times. V usage is TRBV5-6 and J usage is TRBJ2-6; 7 bases map to TRBD1. CDR1 and CDR2 from the germline V gene are SGHDT and YYEEEE. Germline trimming cut 2 bases from V and 1 base from J; bases unmatched to any gene: 3. The CDR3 is 16 residues long. The CDR3: CASSFRGLSGANVLTF. The CDR3 DNA sequence: TGTGCCAGCAGCTTTAGGGGGCTTTCTGGGGCCAACGTCCTGACTTTC.

This clonotype was observed many times. The gene calls are TRBV19 and TRBJ1-1; 8 bases match TRBD1. This CDR3 spans 13 amino acids. The germline CDR1 and CDR2 sequences are LNHDA and SQIVND (reference sequence). J was trimmed by 6 bases and V by 6 bases; bases with no gene match: 6. The CDR3 nucleotides read TGTGCCAGTAGCTACGGGGACAGGCCTGAAGCTTTCTTT. This gives the protein CASSYGDRPEAFF.

This chain's CDR3 is CASSAWQPNTEAFF. CDR3 DNA: TGCGCCAGTTCCGCGTGGCAGCCAAACACTGAAGCTTTCTTT. The gene calls are TRBV4-1 and TRBJ1-1; D is uncertain. This CDR3 comprises 14 residues. The germline gives CDR1 MGHRA, CDR2 YSYEKL. V was pared by 9 bases and J by 2 bases, with 16 bases between.

Note on this clonotype: The conserved phenylalanine or tryptophan normally closing the CDR3 is absent here, so this likely arose from a read error. The chain employs TRBV20-1 and TRBJ1-6; 8 positions agree with TRBD1. Germline V lookup: CDR1 DFQATT, CDR2 SNEGSKA (reference sequence). There are 13 residues in the CDR3. The CDR3 loop is CSLDRDYNSPLHL. The CDR3 DNA is TGCAGCTTGGACAGGGACTATAATTCACCCCTCCACCTT.

With regard to this clonotype: A much larger clonotype is one base distant, so this may be a read error. The V gene is TRBV2, the J gene TRBJ2-7; either TRBD1 or TRBD2 may fit D (5 bases each). Germline assignment: CDR1 SNHLY and CDR2 FYNNEI. The CDR3 is 13 amino acids. V was shortened by 6 bases and J by 2 bases, with 11 bases between the two germline ends. CDR3 loop: CASRGRLAYEQYF. CDR3 coding DNA: TGTGCCAGCAGGGGACGGCTCGCCTACGAGCAGTACTTC.

This chain joins TRBV20-1 and TRBJ2-7; D may be TRBD2 (5 bases). Trimming left V 5 bases short and J 0 bases short, with 14 bases between. The length of the CDR3 is 14 residues. Germline values: CDR1 DFQATT, CDR2 SNEGSKA (reference sequence). CDR3 residues: CSAFTAEISYEQYF. The DNA for the CDR3 is TGCAGTGCTTTTACAGCGGAGATCTCCTACGAGCAGTACTTC.

V gene TRBV5-8 combines with J gene TRBJ1-1; D not resolved. The CDR3 loop spans 14 amino acids. V lost 0 bases and J lost 0, with 6 bases in between. Germline loops: CDR1 SGHTS, CDR2 YDEGEE. Written as DNA, the CDR3 is TGTGCCAGCAGCTTGGGGACTATGAACACTGAAGCTTTCTTT. Translation: CASSLGTMNTEAFF. Using reference TRBV5-8 and TRBJ1-1 for the parts outside the CDR3, the full variable domain is EAGVTQSPTHLIKTRGQQATLRCSPISGHTSVYWYQQALGLGLQFLLWYDEGEERNRGNFPPRFSGRQFPNYSSELNVNALELEDSALYLCASSLGTMNTEAFFGQGTRLTVV.

This chain connects TRBV20-1 to TRBJ1-5; D is undetermined. The CDR3 is 13 amino acids. Per the germline V gene, CDR1 is DFQATT and CDR2 is SNEGSKA (reference sequence). The V gene lost 3 bases and the J gene lost 5 bases, with 11 bases spanning the gap. CDR3 region: CSASPDNYQPQHF. For the CDR3, the DNA is TGCAGTGCTAGCCCGGATAATTATCAGCCCCAGCATTTT.

The sample holds many counts of this clonotype. This chain uses TRBV25-1 with TRBJ2-7, with 9 positions matching TRBD1. The CDR3 extends over 15 amino acids. Germline CDR1 reads MGHDK; CDR2 reads SYGVNS. Trimming took 4 bases from V and 2 from J; bases not matched to a gene: 6. Here the CDR3 reads CASSATTGGPYEQYF. DNA for the CDR3: TGTGCCAGCAGTGCTACGACAGGGGGGCCCTACGAGCAGTACTTC.

This clonotype has a handful of counts. CDR3 coding DNA: TGTGCCAGCAGCTTGGCAGGAGGGGTGACCTACGAGCAGTACTTC. Its translation is CASSLAGGVTYEQYF. The chain couples TRBV5-4 to TRBJ2-7; possible D gene TRBD2, 6 bases. The CDR3 is made up of 15 amino acids. Between the trimmed V and J ends, which lost 0 bases and 2 bases, there was a span of 12 bases. Germline V gene data show CDR1 as SGHNT and CDR2 as YYREEE (reference sequence). Filled out from reference TRBV5-4 and TRBJ2-7, the complete variable domain reads ETGVTQSPTHLIKTRGQQVTLRCSSQSGHNTVSWYQQALGQGPQFIFQYYREEENGRGNFPPRFSGLQFPNYSSELNVNALELDDSALYLCASSLAGGVTYEQYFGPGTRLTVT.

This chain connects TRBV14 to TRBJ1-1; 7 nucleotides agree with TRBD1. The ends lost 3 bases at V and 6 bases at J; junction bases unmatched: 10. Germline values: CDR1 SGHDN, CDR2 FVKESK. The CDR3 totals 15 residues. Here the CDR3 reads CASSQQAGGFPEAFF. The CDR3 nucleotides read TGTGCCAGCAGCCAGCAGGCAGGGGGTTTTCCTGAAGCTTTCTTT.

This clonotype occurred many times. This chain links TRBV2 with TRBJ1-5, with unresolved D. Germline V gives CDR1 SNHLY, CDR2 FYNNEI. V lost 3 bases to trimming and J lost 5 bases, with 14 bases between them. CDR3 length: 15 amino acids. For the CDR3, the DNA is TGTGCCAGCAGTGACCAGGATGTTGGCGATCAGCCCCAGCATTTT. As protein: CASSDQDVGDQPQHF.

Of note for this clonotype: A clone one base away is much larger, so this may be a read error. The chain couples TRBV5-1 to TRBJ2-7; D is undetermined. The CDR3 contains 14 residues. The germline V gene has CDR1 SGHRS and CDR2 YFSETQ. V dropped 7 bases and J dropped 0 bases, with 14 bases sitting between them. CDR3 sequence: CASGMTVSSYEQYF. CDR3 nucleotide sequence: TGCGCCAGCGGTATGACGGTGAGCTCCTACGAGCAGTACTTC.

This clonotype was counted only a few times. This chain uses TRBV7-9 with TRBJ2-7, with 14 bases that match TRBD2. Germline V gives CDR1 SEHNR, CDR2 FQNEAQ (reference sequence). CDR3 length equals 15 residues. The V and J ends lost 7 bases and 2 bases, in that order; junction bases with no gene match: 4. The CDR3 sequence: CASKGLAGAAYEQYF. The DNA for the CDR3 is TGTGCCAGCAAGGGACTAGCGGGGGCGGCCTACGAGCAGTACTTC.

The V call is TRBV12-3 or TRBV12-4, the J call TRBJ1-2; D possibly corresponds to TRBD1 (6 bases). The ends were cut back, 8 bases at V and 9 bases at J, with 16 bases in the middle. The CDR3 is made up of 12 amino acids. The DNA for the CDR3 is TGTGCCAGCGCCTTAGGGGGAGGTCGCTACACCTTC. It yields the protein CASALGGGRYTF.

The V and J genes are TRBV2 and TRBJ2-5, with D possibly matching TRBD2 (5 bases). V gave up 5 bases and J gave up 5 bases, with 18 bases separating them. This CDR3 has 15 residues. CDR1 and CDR2 from the germline V gene are SNHLY and FYNNEI. The CDR3 protein is CASSFGRARVETQYF. The CDR3 bases are TGTGCCAGCAGTTTCGGGCGGGCCCGAGTGGAGACCCAGTACTTC.

This clonotype was counted once. A single base separates this from a much larger clone, so it may be a read error. The CDR3 DNA follows: TGTGCCAGCAGTATTCGGACAGGGGGAGTTCAAGAGGCCCAGTACTTC. Encoded protein: CASSIRTGGVQEAQYF. V and J are TRBV2 and TRBJ2-5; 10 bases line up with TRBD1. Per the germline V gene, CDR1 is SNHLY and CDR2 is FYNNEI. This CDR3 contains 16 residues.

This rearrangement joins TRBV2 to TRBJ2-7; D possibly matches TRBD1 or TRBD2 (5 bases each). The CDR3 has 14 residues. Trimming shortened V by 6 bases and J by 3 bases, and 15 bases separated the two germline ends. Germline V lookup: CDR1 SNHLY, CDR2 FYNNEI. As DNA, the CDR3 is TGTGCCAGCAGCCATCGGGGCAAATTCTACGAGCAGTACTTC. Protein: CASSHRGKFYEQYF.

This clonotype was seen more than once but under ten times. The J gene is TRBJ2-6, the V gene TRBV15; no clear D gene. CDR3 length: 13 amino acids. Germline V gives CDR1 LNHNV, CDR2 YYDKDF (reference sequence). V was cut by 3 bases and J by 4 bases, with 4 bases left in between. Here the CDR3 DNA reads TGTGCCACCAGCAGGGGAGGGGCCAACGTCCTGACTTTC. Encoded protein: CATSRGGANVLTF.

This clonotype was observed a handful of times. This chain uses TRBV10-3 with TRBJ2-7, with D perhaps TRBD1 (6 bases). From germline, CDR1 is ENHRY and CDR2 SYGVKD. Deletions cut 0 bases from V and 2 bases from J, with 8 bases between. This CDR3 contains 14 residues. CDR3 bases: TGTGCCATCAGTGAGTCCGACAGGACCTACGAGCAGTACTTC. It codes for CAISESDRTYEQYF.

This chain joins TRBV25-1 and TRBJ2-5; the D gene is possibly TRBD2 (6 bases). The CDR3 loop spans 16 amino acids. In germline, CDR1 is MGHDK, CDR2 SYGVNS. Trimming shortened V by 3 bases and J by 0 bases, and 14 bases separated the two germline ends. The CDR3 DNA sequence: TGTGCCAGCAGTGACCCTCCGGGCGGGAACCAAGAGACCCAGTACTTC. Its translation is CASSDPPGGNQETQYF.

This chain connects TRBV29-1 to TRBJ2-7; TRBD2 aligns across 9 bases. The CDR3 has 13 residues. Germline-derived CDR1 and CDR2 are SQVTM and ANQGSEA. V was pared by 6 bases and J by 2 bases, with 5 bases of the junction left unmatched. The CDR3: CSVKSGGTYEQYF. For the CDR3, the DNA is TGCAGCGTCAAGAGCGGGGGGACCTACGAGCAGTACTTC.

This chain connects TRBV25-1 to TRBJ1-2; D is ambiguous. Per the germline V gene, CDR1 is MGHDK and CDR2 is SYGVNS. This CDR3 is 11 amino acids long. Trimming shortened V by 8 bases and J by 7 bases, and 11 bases separated the two germline ends. In DNA form, the CDR3 reads TGTGCCAGCTTGAGGCAAGGTGGCTACACCTTC. Encoded protein: CASLRQGGYTF.

V usage is TRBV12-3 or TRBV12-4 and J usage is TRBJ1-3; perhaps TRBD1 as D (5 bases). V was trimmed by 3 bases and J by 3 bases, leaving 12 bases between them. The CDR3 consists of 15 residues. CDR3 loop: CASSFFLRGGNTIYF. The CDR3 DNA follows: TGTGCCAGCAGTTTTTTCCTAAGGGGTGGAAACACCATATATTTT.

To note about this clonotype: Because the CDR3 is missing its conserved closing phenylalanine or tryptophan, this is likely a read error. V gene TRBV25-1 combines with J gene TRBJ1-1; 9 bases agree with TRBD1. Trimming took 6 bases from V and 1 from J; bases not matched to a gene: 6. The CDR3 has 15 amino acids. The germline V gene encodes CDR1 MGHDK and CDR2 SYGVNS. The CDR3 loop is CASSPRDRENTEAFL. The CDR3 bases are TGTGCCAGCAGCCCCCGGGACAGGGAGAACACTGAAGCTTTCCTT.

The chain links TRBV29-1 to TRBJ2-2; 11 bases match TRBD1. J was trimmed by 5 bases and V by 7 bases; bases with no gene match: 9. The CDR3 consists of 15 residues. Germline V lookup: CDR1 SQVTM, CDR2 ANQGSEA. The CDR3 sequence: CSGLGQGAPTGELFF. CDR3 sequence (DNA): TGCAGCGGCCTAGGACAGGGGGCACCGACCGGGGAGCTGTTTTTT.